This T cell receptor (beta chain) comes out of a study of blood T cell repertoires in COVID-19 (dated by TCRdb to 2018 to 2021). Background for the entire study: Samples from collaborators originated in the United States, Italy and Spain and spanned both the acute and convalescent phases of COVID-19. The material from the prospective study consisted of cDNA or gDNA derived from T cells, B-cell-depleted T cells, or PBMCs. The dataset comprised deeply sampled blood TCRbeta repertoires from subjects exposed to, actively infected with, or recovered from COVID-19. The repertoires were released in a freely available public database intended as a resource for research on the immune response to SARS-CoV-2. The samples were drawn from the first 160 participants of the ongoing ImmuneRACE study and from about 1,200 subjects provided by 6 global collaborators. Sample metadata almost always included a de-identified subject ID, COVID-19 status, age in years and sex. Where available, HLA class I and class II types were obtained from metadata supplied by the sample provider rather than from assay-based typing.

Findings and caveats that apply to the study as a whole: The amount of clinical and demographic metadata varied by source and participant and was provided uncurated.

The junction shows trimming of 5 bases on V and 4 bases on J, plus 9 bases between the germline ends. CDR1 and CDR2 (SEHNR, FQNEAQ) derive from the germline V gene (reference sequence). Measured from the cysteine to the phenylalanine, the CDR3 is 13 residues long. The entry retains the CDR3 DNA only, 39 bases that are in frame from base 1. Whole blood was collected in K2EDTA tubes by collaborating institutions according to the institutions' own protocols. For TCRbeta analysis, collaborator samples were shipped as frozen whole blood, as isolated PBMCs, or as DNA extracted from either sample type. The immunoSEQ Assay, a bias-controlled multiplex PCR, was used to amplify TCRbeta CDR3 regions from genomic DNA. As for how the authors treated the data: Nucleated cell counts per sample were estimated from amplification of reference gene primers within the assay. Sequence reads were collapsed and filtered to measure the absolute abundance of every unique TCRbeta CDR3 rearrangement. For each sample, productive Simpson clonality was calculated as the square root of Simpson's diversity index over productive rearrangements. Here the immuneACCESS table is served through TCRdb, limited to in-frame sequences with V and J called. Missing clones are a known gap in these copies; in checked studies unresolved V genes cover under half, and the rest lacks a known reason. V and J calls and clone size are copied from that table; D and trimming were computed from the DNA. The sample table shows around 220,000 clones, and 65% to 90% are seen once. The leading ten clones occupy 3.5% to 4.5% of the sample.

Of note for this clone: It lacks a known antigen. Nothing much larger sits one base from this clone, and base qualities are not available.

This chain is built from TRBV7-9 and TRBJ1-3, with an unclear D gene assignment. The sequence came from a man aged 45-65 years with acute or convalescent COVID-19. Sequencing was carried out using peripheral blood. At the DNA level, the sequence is TGTGCCAGCAGCCTCTGGGAGGGAAACACCATATATTTT. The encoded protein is CASSLWEGNTIYF.